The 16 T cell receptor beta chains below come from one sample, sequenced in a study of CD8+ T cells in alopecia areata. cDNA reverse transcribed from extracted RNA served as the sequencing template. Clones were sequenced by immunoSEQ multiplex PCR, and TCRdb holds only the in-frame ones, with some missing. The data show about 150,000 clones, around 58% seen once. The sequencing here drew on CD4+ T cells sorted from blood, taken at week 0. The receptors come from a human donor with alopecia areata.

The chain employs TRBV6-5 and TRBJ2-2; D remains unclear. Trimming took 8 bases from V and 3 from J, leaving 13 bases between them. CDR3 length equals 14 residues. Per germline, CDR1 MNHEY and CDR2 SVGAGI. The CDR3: CASSKAADTGELFF. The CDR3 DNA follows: TGTGCCAGCTCGAAGGCCGCGGACACCGGGGAGCTGTTTTTT.

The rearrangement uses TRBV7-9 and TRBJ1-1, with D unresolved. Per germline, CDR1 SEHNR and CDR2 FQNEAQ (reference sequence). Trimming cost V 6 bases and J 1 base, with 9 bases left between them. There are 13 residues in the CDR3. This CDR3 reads CASSVPANTEAFF. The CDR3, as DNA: TGTGCCAGCAGTGTTCCGGCGAACACTGAAGCTTTCTTT.

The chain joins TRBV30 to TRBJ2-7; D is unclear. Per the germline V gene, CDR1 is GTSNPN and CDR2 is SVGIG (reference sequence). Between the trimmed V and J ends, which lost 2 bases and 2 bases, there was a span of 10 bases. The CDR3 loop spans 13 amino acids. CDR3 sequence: CAWSPGPPYEQYF. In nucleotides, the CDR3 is TGTGCCTGGAGTCCCGGGCCGCCCTACGAGCAGTACTTC. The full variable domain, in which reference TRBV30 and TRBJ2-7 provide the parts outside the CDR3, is SQTIHQWPATLVQPVGSPLSLECTVEGTSNPNLYWYRQAAGRGLQLLFYSVGIGQISSEVPQNLSASRPQDRQFILSSKKLLLSDSGFYLCAWSPGPPYEQYFGPGTRLTVT.

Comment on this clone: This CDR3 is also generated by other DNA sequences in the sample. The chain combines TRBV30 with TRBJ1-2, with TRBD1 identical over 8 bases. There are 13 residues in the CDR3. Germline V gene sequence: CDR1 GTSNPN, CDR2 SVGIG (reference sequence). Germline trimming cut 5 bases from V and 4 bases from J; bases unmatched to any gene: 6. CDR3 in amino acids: CAWSPDRAYGYTF. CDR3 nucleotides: TGTGCCTGGTCTCCGGACAGGGCCTATGGCTACACCTTC.

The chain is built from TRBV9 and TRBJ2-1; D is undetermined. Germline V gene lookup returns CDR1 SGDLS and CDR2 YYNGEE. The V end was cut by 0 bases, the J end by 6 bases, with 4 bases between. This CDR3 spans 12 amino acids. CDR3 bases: TGTGCCAGCAGCGTAGCCCTCAATGAGCAGTTCTTC. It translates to CASSVALNEQFF.

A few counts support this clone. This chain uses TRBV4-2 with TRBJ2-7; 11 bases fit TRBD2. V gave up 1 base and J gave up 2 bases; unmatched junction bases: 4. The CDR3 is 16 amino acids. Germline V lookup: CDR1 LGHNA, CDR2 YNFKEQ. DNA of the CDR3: TGTGCCAGCAGCCAAGGCTCTAGCGGGGGGCCCTACGAGCAGTACTTC. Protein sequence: CASSQGSSGGPYEQYF.

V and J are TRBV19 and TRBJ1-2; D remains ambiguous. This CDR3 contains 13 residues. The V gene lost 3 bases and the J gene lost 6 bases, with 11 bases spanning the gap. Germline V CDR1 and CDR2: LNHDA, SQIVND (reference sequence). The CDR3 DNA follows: TGTGCCAGTAGTATGTTGGCTTCAGATGGCTACACCTTC. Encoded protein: CASSMLASDGYTF.

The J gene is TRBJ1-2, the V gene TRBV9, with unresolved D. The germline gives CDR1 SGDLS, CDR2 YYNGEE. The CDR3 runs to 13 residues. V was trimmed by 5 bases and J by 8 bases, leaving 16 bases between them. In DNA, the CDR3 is TGTGCCAGCAGTCCCCCCTCCCCGCAGGGCTACACCTTC. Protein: CASSPPSPQGYTF. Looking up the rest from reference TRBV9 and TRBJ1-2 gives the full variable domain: DSGVTQTPKHLITATGQRVTLRCSPRSGDLSVYWYQQSLDQGLQFLIQYYNGEERAKGNILERFSAQQFPDLHSELNLSSLELGDSALYFCASSPPSPQGYTFGSGTRLTVV.

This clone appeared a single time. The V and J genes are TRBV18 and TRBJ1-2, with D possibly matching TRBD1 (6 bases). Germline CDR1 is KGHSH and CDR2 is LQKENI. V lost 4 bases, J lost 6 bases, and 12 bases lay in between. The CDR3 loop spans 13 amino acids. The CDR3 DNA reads TGTGCCAGCTCACAGGTCCGGGACAATGGCTACACCTTC. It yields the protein CASSQVRDNGYTF.

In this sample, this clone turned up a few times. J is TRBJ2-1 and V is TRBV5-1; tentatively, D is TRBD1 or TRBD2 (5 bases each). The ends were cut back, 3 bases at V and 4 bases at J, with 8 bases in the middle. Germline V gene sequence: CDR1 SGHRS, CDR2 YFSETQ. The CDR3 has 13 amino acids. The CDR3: CASSSEGYNEQFF. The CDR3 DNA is TGCGCCAGCAGCTCTGAGGGGTACAATGAGCAGTTCTTC.

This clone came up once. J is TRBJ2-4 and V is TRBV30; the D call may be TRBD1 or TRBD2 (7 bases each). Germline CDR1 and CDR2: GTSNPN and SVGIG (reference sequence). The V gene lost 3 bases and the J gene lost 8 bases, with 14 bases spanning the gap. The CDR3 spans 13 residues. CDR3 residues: CAWSRGGMDIQYF. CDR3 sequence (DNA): TGTGCCTGGAGCAGGGGGGGAATGGACATTCAGTACTTC.

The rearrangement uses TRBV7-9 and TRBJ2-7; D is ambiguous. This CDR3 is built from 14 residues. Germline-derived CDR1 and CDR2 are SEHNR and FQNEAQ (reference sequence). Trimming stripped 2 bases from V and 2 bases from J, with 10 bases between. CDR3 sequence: CASSLLSTTYEQYF. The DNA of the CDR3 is TGTGCCAGCAGCTTATTGTCTACAACCTACGAGCAGTACTTC.

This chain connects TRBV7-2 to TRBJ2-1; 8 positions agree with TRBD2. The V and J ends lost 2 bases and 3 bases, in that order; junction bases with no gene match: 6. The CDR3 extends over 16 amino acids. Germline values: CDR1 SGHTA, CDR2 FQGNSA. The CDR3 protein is CASSLRFGGVYNEQFF. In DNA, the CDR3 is TGTGCCAGCAGCTTACGTTTCGGGGGGGTCTACAATGAGCAGTTCTTC.

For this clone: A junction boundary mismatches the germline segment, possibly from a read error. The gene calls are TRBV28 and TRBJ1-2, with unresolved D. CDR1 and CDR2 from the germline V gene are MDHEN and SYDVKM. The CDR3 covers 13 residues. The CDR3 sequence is CASTPMNDYGYTF. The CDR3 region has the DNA TGTGCCAGCACACCGATGAATGACTACGGCTACACCTTC.

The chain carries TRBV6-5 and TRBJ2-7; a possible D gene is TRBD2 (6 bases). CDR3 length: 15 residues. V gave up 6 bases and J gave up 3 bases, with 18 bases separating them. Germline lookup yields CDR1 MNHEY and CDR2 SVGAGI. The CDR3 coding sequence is TGTGCCAGCAGAACGATAGGGACTTCGGGCTACGAGCAGTACTTC. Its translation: CASRTIGTSGYEQYF.

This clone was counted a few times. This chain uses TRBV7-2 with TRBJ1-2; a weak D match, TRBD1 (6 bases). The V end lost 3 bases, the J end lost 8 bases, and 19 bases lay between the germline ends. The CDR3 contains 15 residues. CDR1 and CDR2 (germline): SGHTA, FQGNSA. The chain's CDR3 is CASSLGAGTRRGYTF. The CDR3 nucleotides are TGTGCCAGCAGCTTGGGTGCCGGGACAAGGAGGGGCTACACCTTC.